What follows are 7 T cell receptor beta chains derived from one specimen sequenced in a study of radiation and T cells in renal cell carcinoma. TCRdb's table, derived via immunoSEQ multiplex PCR, lists solely in-frame clones and lacks some. Of around 75,000 clones in the sample, roughly 82% were seen once. The time point: blood 2 weeks post-SBRT. Treatment in this sample: 15 Gy SBRT to primary tumor, nephrectomy 4 weeks later. The material was blood, obtained from a patient whose treatment included radiotherapy and nephrectomy. These receptors all come from a man in his fifties or sixties with renal cell carcinoma.

This chain uses TRBV9 with TRBJ2-3, with D possibly matching TRBD2 (6 bases). V lost 5 bases and J lost 4, with 17 bases in between. In germline, CDR1 is SGDLS, CDR2 YYNGEE. This CDR3 has 15 amino acids. CDR3 amino acids: CASRGGPPRADTQYF. In DNA form, the CDR3 reads TGTGCCAGCAGGGGGGGTCCTCCGAGAGCAGATACGCAGTATTTT. Supplemented by reference TRBV9 and TRBJ2-3, the full variable domain reads DSGVTQTPKHLITATGQRVTLRCSPRSGDLSVYWYQQSLDQGLQFLIQYYNGEERAKGNILERFSAQQFPDLHSELNLSSLELGDSALYFCASRGGPPRADTQYFGPGTRLTVL.

The rearrangement uses TRBV7-8 and TRBJ2-1; 11 bases line up with TRBD2. Germline V gene lookup returns CDR1 SGHVS and CDR2 FQNEAQ. The CDR3 covers 20 residues. The trim removed 5 bases at V and 7 bases at J, leaving 22 bases unmatched. The CDR3 DNA reads TGTGCCAGCAGCATAGTAGCGGGAGGGCCCTTATTTCCCCTCGCAAATGAGCAGTTCTTC. Its protein is CASSIVAGGPLFPLANEQFF.

As DNA, the CDR3 is TGTGCCAGCAGACTACATTTGGACAGCTATGGCTACACCTTC. It encodes CASRLHLDSYGYTF. The chain joins TRBV28 to TRBJ1-2, with D possibly being TRBD1 (6 bases). The CDR3 has 14 amino acids. Germline-derived CDR1 and CDR2 are MDHEN and SYDVKM. V was shortened by 6 bases and J by 4 bases, with 15 bases between the two germline ends.

This sequence joins TRBV28 and TRBJ1-1, with 9 bases fitting TRBD1. The CDR3 sequence is 17 residues long. V lost 5 bases and J lost 4; bases outside the gene matches: 14. Germline loops: CDR1 MDHEN, CDR2 SYDVKM. CDR3 nucleotides: TGTGCCAGCAGTCCCCAGGGACAGGGATTTCGGGGCACTGAAGCTTTCTTT. This translates into CASSPQGQGFRGTEAFF.

The chain combines TRBV5-4 with TRBJ1-1, with D maybe TRBD1 (6 bases). The ends were cut back, 3 bases at V and 0 bases at J, with 12 bases in the middle. CDR3 length: 15 amino acids. Per the germline V gene, CDR1 is SGHNT and CDR2 is YYREEE (reference sequence). CDR3 DNA: TGTGCCAGCAGCTGGAGCACAGGGCTGAACACTGAAGCTTTCTTT. Translated, it gives CASSWSTGLNTEAFF.

The V and J genes are TRBV4-1 and TRBJ1-2, with D perhaps TRBD1 (6 bases). Per germline, CDR1 MGHRA and CDR2 YSYEKL. The ends were cut back, 4 bases at V and 2 bases at J, with 11 bases in the middle. CDR3 length: 14 residues. The CDR3 sequence: CASSPGQWNYGYTF. The CDR3 nucleotides read TGCGCCAGCAGCCCGGGACAATGGAACTATGGCTACACCTTC.

This clone was recorded a few times. The chain uses TRBV9 and TRBJ2-7, with TRBD2 identical over 7 bases. The ends lost 2 bases at V and 1 base at J; junction bases unmatched: 3. The CDR3 runs to 14 residues. CDR1 SGDLS and CDR2 YYNGEE come from the germline V gene. The CDR3 loop is CASSVASGSYEQYF. CDR3 DNA: TGTGCCAGCAGCGTGGCTAGCGGTTCCTACGAGCAGTACTTC.